The 14 T cell receptor beta chains in this list originate from one sample, sequenced in a study of T cell repertoires in cytomegalovirus infection. One entry per CDR3 protein, called by TCRdb with MiXCR from the reads. The sample has around 630,000 distinct CDR3 sequences, approximately 24% seen once. The sequenced sample was CD8+ T cells from PBMCs. These receptor sequences come from a human donor in good health (CMV status not recorded). Some clones in this sample may be carry-over from other donors' samples.

The genes are TRBV6-6 and TRBJ2-5; 10 bases agree with TRBD2. V shed 0 bases and J 5 bases; nucleotides not matched to a gene: 9. Germline V lookup: CDR1 MNHNY, CDR2 SVGAGI (reference sequence). The CDR3 covers 17 residues. The CDR3: CASSYSVLAGEGETQYF. CDR3 in DNA: TGTGCCAGCAGTTACTCGGTGCTAGCGGGGGAAGGGGAGACCCAGTACTTC.

As concerns this clonotype: This may arise from a read error, as a much more abundant clone is one base away. The chain couples TRBV11-2 to TRBJ2-4; D is uncertain. The germline V gene encodes CDR1 SGHAT and CDR2 FQNNGV. Trimming removed 2 bases at V and 1 base at J, with 12 bases between. The CDR3 has 16 residues. The CDR3 DNA is TGTGCCAGCAGCTTATCTACAAGGGTGGCCAAAAACATTCAGTACTTC. Protein: CASSLSTRVAKNIQYF.

The chain links TRBV6-2 or TRBV6-3 to TRBJ1-1; no firm D call. This CDR3 has 13 residues. Germline-derived CDR1 and CDR2 are MNHEY and SVGEGT. Trimming stripped 7 bases from V and 4 bases from J, with 13 bases between. The CDR3 loop is CASTVGTATEAFF. For the CDR3, the DNA is TGTGCCAGCACCGTGGGCACGGCCACTGAAGCTTTCTTT.

The chain joins TRBV2 to TRBJ2-1; no clear D gene. CDR1 and CDR2 from the germline V gene are SNHLY and FYNNEI. The V end was cut by 6 bases, the J end by 7 bases, with 16 bases between. The CDR3 has 14 residues. The chain's CDR3 is CASSPTPLLNEQFF. The CDR3 bases are TGTGCCAGCAGCCCGACTCCTTTACTTAATGAGCAGTTCTTC.

This clonotype was picked up a small number of times. V gene TRBV6-6 combines with J gene TRBJ2-7, with 8 bases lining up with TRBD1. The V and J ends lost 5 bases and 3 bases, in that order; junction bases with no gene match: 9. The CDR3 consists of 15 residues. Germline CDR1 is MNHNY and CDR2 is SVGAGI (reference sequence). The CDR3 region is CASSRDRPNIYEQYV. CDR3 DNA: TGTGCCAGCAGTCGGGACAGGCCTAACATCTACGAGCAGTACGTC.

In this sample, this clonotype turned up many times. The rearrangement links TRBV2 to TRBJ2-7; perhaps TRBD2 as D (6 bases). This CDR3 is 11 amino acids long. Per the germline V gene, CDR1 is SNHLY and CDR2 is FYNNEI. Trimming stripped 3 bases from V and 6 bases from J, with 6 bases between. The CDR3 region is CASSEGGEQYF. The CDR3 DNA reads as TGTGCCAGCAGTGAGGGGGGCGAGCAGTACTTC.

This clonotype was picked up a small number of times. The rearrangement uses TRBV6-5 and TRBJ2-3; 14 nucleotides agree with TRBD2. The CDR3 covers 18 residues. Germline CDR1 MNHEY, CDR2 SVGAGI. The J segment lost 2 bases and the V segment lost 0 bases, leaving 4 bases of the junction unmatched. CDR3 sequence: CASSYSGLAGGDTDTQYF. The CDR3 bases are TGTGCCAGCAGTTACTCAGGACTAGCGGGGGGTGACACAGATACGCAGTATTTT.

This clonotype was recorded at least ten times. CDR3 nucleotides: TGTGCCAGCAGCTTCCGGGCCGACACCGGGGAGCTGTTTTTT. This encodes CASSFRADTGELFF. The gene calls are TRBV7-6 and TRBJ2-2; D is uncertain. The CDR3 runs to 14 residues. Trimming shortened V by 3 bases and J by 3 bases, and 8 bases separated the two germline ends. The V gene's germline CDR1 is SGHVS and CDR2 FNYEAQ.

The table lists this clonotype with a few counts. The genes are TRBV4-1 and TRBJ2-1; 12 bases are a match to TRBD2. V lost 4 bases, J lost 0 bases, and 10 bases stayed unmatched. The CDR3 consists of 19 residues. Germline values: CDR1 MGHRA, CDR2 YSYEKL. The CDR3 protein is CASSPTSGGPLSSYNEQFF. CDR3 nucleotide sequence: TGCGCCAGCAGCCCAACTAGCGGGGGGCCCTTGAGCTCCTACAATGAGCAGTTCTTC.

This clonotype was seen a few times. V and J are TRBV20-1 and TRBJ2-1; TRBD1 aligns across 7 bases. This CDR3 region has 16 residues. V lost 0 bases to trimming and J lost 6 bases; unmatched junction nucleotides: 11. CDR1 and CDR2 (germline): DFQATT, SNEGSKA (reference sequence). The CDR3 reads CSARDQATGWSNEQFF. The CDR3, as DNA: TGCAGTGCTAGAGATCAAGCGACAGGGTGGTCCAATGAGCAGTTCTTC.

This clonotype has a count of ten or more. The V and J genes are TRBV6-1 and TRBJ1-1; D call uncertain. Between the trimmed V and J ends, which lost 5 bases and 0 bases, there was a span of 10 bases. CDR3 size: 14 residues. CDR1 and CDR2 from the germline V gene are MNHNS and SASEGT. This CDR3 is CASSNLAVNTEAFF. Here the CDR3 DNA reads TGTGCCAGCAGTAACTTGGCTGTGAACACTGAAGCTTTCTTT.

Only a few counts were recorded for this clonotype. The V gene is TRBV5-1, the J gene TRBJ2-2, with 9 positions matching TRBD1. CDR1 is SGHRS, CDR2 YFSETQ, per germline. J lost 5 bases, V lost 3 bases, and 8 bases had no gene match. The CDR3 has 16 residues. The CDR3 loop reads CASSSPGTGRTGELFF. The CDR3 coding sequence is TGCGCCAGCAGCTCACCCGGGACAGGGAGAACCGGGGAGCTGTTTTTT. Drawing the rest from reference TRBV5-1 and TRBJ2-2, the complete variable domain is KAGVTQTPRYLIKTRGQQVTLSCSPISGHRSVSWYQQTPGQGLQFLFEYFSETQRNKGNFPGRFSGRQFSNSRSEMNVSTLELGDSALYLCASSSPGTGRTGELFFGEGSRLTVL.

This clonotype was counted many times. CDR3 DNA sequence: TGTGCCAGCAGTCGAGGACAGGGGTTAAGCTCCTACAATGAGCAGTTCTTC. It specifies CASSRGQGLSSYNEQFF. The V call is TRBV28, the J call TRBJ2-1, with 9 bases aligning to TRBD1. V lost 5 bases and J lost 0; bases outside the gene matches: 8. This CDR3 has 17 amino acids. CDR1 and CDR2 from the germline V gene are MDHEN and SYDVKM.

The chain links TRBV29-1 to TRBJ2-7; TRBD1 might be the D (6 bases). V was cut by 7 bases and J by 0 bases, with 10 bases left in between. This CDR3 comprises 12 residues. Germline-derived CDR1 and CDR2 are SQVTM and ANQGSEA. Here the CDR3 DNA reads TGCAGCGCCCGGGACACCTCCTACGAGCAGTACTTC. As protein: CSARDTSYEQYF.